The 4 T cell receptor beta chains reported below all come from one sample, sequenced in a study of identical twins. TCRdb called the 5' RACE reads again in MiXCR, with one record for every CDR3 protein. The sample holds fewer than 250,000 distinct CDR3 sequences, less than 8% seen once. The same specimen was also included in a second study, on yellow fever vaccine responses in identical twins.

The sequenced sample consisted of memory (CD45RO+) T cells sorted from blood. All receptors derive from a woman aged 18 to 35 in good health.

This clonotype was seen at least ten times. The chain joins TRBV7-2 to TRBJ2-1, with D perhaps TRBD2 (6 bases). Trimming pared 7 bases from V and 6 bases from J, leaving 16 bases between. This CDR3 spans 14 amino acids. CDR1 is SGHTA and CDR2 is FQGNSA in the germline V gene. DNA for the CDR3: TGTGCCAGCACCCCAAGACTAGTTGGCAATGAGCAGTTCTTC. Translating it yields CASTPRLVGNEQFF. Using reference TRBV7-2 and TRBJ2-1 for the parts outside the CDR3, the full variable domain is GAGVSQSPSNKVTEKGKDVELRCDPISGHTALYWYRQSLGQGLEFLIYFQGNSAPDKSGLPSDRFSAERTGGSVSTLTIQRTQQEDSAVYLCASTPRLVGNEQFFGPGTRLTVL.

This clonotype was counted only a few times. This chain links TRBV19 with TRBJ2-7, with D possibly being TRBD1 (5 bases). V was shortened by 6 bases and J by 0 bases, with 12 bases between the two germline ends. The CDR3 loop spans 14 amino acids. The germline V gene has CDR1 LNHDA and CDR2 SQIVND (reference sequence). DNA of the CDR3: TGTGCCAGTAGGGACACCCTTTTCTCCTACGAGCAGTACTTC. Its protein product is CASRDTLFSYEQYF.

The chain combines TRBV7-9 with TRBJ2-7; maybe TRBD2 (6 bases). This CDR3 has 14 amino acids. Germline V gene sequence: CDR1 SEHNR, CDR2 FQNEAQ (reference sequence). Trimming took off 0 bases at V and 6 bases at J, with 12 bases between the two ends. In nucleotides, the CDR3 is TGTGCCAGCAGCTTAGCGGGGGGAGGCCTCGAGCAGTACTTC. Residues: CASSLAGGGLEQYF.

This clonotype has ten or more counts. CDR3 in amino acids: CASSLAGSGEQFF. The CDR3 nucleotides are TGTGCCAGCAGCTTGGCAGGGAGCGGGGAGCAGTTCTTC. This chain joins TRBV7-9 and TRBJ2-1; TRBD2 is a possible D gene (6 bases). The V and J ends lost 3 bases and 10 bases respectively, with 13 bases between them. This CDR3 is 13 amino acids long. Germline values: CDR1 SEHNR, CDR2 FQNEAQ (reference sequence).